This T cell receptor (beta chain) was documented in a study of T cell repertoires in cytomegalovirus infection. Study at large: The study used recently identified HLA-C-restricted and well-studied HLA-B-restricted CMV epitopes. The public TCR beta signatures pointed to both CMV infection and matching HLA type.

A single record per CDR3 protein comes from TCRdb applying MiXCR to the reads. The sample has about 830,000 distinct CDR3 sequences, roughly 33% seen once. V was cut by 4 bases and J by 5 bases, with 10 bases left in between. Per germline, CDR1 SGHNT and CDR2 YYREEE (reference sequence). CDR3 length equals 12 residues. To note about this clonotype: Its antigen is unidentified.

Study-level findings and limits: The ex vivo response was dominated by HLA-C-restricted CMV-specific TCR beta clonotypes. Based on cumulative public TCR beta family frequency, carriers of CMV plus the relevant HLA were identified.

The receptor was derived from a human donor in good health (CMV status not recorded). Some clones in this sample may be carry-over from other donors' samples. The sequences come from cultured CD8+ T cells from PBMCs, collected from culture after CMV antigen stimulation. The chain has TRBV5-4 and TRBJ2-7, with D uncertain. The CDR3 reads CASSSNNNEQYF. CDR3 coding DNA: TGTGCCAGCAGCAGCAACAATAACGAGCAGTACTTC. Complete variable domain (other parts from reference TRBV5-4 and TRBJ2-7): ETGVTQSPTHLIKTRGQQVTLRCSSQSGHNTVSWYQQALGQGPQFIFQYYREEENGRGNFPPRFSGLQFPNYSSELNVNALELDDSALYLCASSSNNNEQYFGPGTRLTVT.